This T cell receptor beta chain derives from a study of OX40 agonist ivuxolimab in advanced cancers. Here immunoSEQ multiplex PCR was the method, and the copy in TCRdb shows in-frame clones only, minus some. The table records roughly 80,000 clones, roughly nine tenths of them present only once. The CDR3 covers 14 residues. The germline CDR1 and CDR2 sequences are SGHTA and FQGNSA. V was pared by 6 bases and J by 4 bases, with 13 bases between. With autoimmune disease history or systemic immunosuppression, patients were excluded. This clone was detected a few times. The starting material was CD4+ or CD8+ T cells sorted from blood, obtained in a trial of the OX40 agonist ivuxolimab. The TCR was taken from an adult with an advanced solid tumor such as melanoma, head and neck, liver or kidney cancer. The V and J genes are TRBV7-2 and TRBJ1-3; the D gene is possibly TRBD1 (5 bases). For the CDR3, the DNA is TGTGCCAGCAGAGCCGGGACGGACGGAAACACCATATATTTT. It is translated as CASRAGTDGNTIYF.